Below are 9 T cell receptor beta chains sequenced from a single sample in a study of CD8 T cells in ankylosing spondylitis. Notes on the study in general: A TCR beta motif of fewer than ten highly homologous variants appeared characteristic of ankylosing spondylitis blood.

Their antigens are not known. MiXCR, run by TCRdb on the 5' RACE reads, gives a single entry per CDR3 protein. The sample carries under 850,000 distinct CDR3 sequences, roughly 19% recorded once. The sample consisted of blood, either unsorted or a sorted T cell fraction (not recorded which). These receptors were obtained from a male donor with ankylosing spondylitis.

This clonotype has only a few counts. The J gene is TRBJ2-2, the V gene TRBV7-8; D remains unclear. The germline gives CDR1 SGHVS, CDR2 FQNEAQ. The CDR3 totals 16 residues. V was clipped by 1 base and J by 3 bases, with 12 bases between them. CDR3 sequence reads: CASSLDDGSDTGELFF. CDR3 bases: TGTGCCAGCAGCTTAGATGACGGATCGGACACCGGGGAGCTGTTTTTT.

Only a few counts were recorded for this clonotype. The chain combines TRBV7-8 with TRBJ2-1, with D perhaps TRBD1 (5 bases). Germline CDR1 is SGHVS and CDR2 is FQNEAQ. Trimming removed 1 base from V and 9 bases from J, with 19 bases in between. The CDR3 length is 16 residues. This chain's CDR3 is CASSLGVGALFSEQFF. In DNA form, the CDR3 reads TGTGCCAGCAGCTTAGGGGTTGGGGCCCTGTTCAGTGAGCAGTTCTTC.

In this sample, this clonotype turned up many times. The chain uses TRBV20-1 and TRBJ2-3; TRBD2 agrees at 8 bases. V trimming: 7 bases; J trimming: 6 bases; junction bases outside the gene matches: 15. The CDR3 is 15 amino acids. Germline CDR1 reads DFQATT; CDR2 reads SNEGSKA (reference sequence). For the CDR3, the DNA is TGCAGTGTACCGATCCCCATGACTAGCGCGGATACGCAGTATTTT. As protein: CSVPIPMTSADTQYF.

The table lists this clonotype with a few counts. CDR3 region: CSARSPREGTGELFF. CDR3 sequence (DNA): TGCAGTGCTAGGTCCCCCCGGGAGGGTACCGGGGAGCTGTTTTTT. V and J are TRBV20-1 and TRBJ2-2; 8 positions agree with TRBD2. V was clipped by 3 bases and J by 5 bases; unmatched bases: 8. The CDR3 contains 15 residues. Germline CDR1 reads DFQATT; CDR2 reads SNEGSKA (reference sequence).

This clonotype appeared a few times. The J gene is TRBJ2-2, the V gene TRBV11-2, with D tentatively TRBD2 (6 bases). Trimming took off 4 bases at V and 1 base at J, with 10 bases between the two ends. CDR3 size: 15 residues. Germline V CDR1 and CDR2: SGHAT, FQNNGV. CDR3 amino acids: CASSSGLQNTGELFF. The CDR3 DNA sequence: TGTGCCAGCAGCTCGGGACTTCAGAACACCGGGGAGCTGTTTTTT.

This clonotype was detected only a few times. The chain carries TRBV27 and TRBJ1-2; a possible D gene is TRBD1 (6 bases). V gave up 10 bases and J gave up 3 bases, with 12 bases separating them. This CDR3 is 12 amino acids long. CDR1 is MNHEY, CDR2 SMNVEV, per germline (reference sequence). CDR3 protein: CATHRADYGYTF. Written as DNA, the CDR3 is TGTGCCACCCACAGGGCCGACTATGGCTACACCTTC.

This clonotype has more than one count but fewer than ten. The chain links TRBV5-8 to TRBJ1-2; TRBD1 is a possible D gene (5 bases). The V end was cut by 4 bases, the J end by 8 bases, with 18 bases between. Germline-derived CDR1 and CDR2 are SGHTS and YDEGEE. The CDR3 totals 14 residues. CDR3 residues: CASSVTGTTRGYTF. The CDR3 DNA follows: TGTGCCAGCAGCGTTACGGGGACGACGCGCGGCTACACCTTC.

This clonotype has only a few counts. The DNA of the CDR3 is TGTGCCAGCAGTTTTTTGAGCGGGAGGGAAAATGAGCAGTTCTTC. Its protein product is CASSFLSGRENEQFF. The chain is built from TRBV28 and TRBJ2-1; 10 bases map to TRBD2. This CDR3 has 15 residues. The V gene end was trimmed by 3 bases and the J gene end by 7 bases; junction bases not matched to a gene: 6. The germline V gene has CDR1 MDHEN and CDR2 SYDVKM.

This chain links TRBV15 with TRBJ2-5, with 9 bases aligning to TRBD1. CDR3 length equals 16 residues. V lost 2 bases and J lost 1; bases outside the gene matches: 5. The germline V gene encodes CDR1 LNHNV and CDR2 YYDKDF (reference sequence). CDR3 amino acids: CATSRRLQGAQETQYF. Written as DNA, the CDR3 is TGTGCCACCAGCAGACGACTACAGGGGGCCCAAGAGACCCAGTACTTC. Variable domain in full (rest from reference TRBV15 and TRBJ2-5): DAMVIQNPRYQVTQFGKPVTLSCSQTLNHNVMYWYQQKSSQAPKLLFHYYDKDFNNEADTPDNFQSRRPNTSFCFLDIRSPGLGDTAMYLCATSRRLQGAQETQYFGPGTRLLVL.